The sequence of this T cell receptor beta chain was determined in a study of vaccination and CD4 T cells after COVID-19. Turning to the study itself: Post-vaccination samples were procured at a median of around 72 days following dose two (range 14 to 241).

An Oncomine TCR Beta short-read assay was used to sequence the DNA from cultured CD4+ T cells. TCRdb ran MiXCR on the PCR reads and lists one entry per CDR3 protein. The sample lists fewer than 20,000 distinct CDR3 sequences, 45% to 70% occurring once. The sample's treatment: approximately nine-day PBMC culture with coronavirus spike peptide pools or control peptides (ViraFEST assay). With regard to this clonotype: No antigen is known for it.

The CDR3 sequence is 15 residues long. V dropped 2 bases and J dropped 4; count of bases not matched to a gene: 6. Germline V gene data show CDR1 as DFQATT and CDR2 as SNEGSKA (reference sequence). Sequencing was done on a sample of CD4+ T cells from blood, cultured in vitro. J is TRBJ2-5 and V is TRBV20-1; 11 nucleotides line up with TRBD2. This clonotype was obtained from a human donor who had recovered from COVID-19. As DNA, the CDR3 is TGCAGTGCTAGACAACTAGCGGGAGCCGGAGAGACCCAGTACTTC. Protein sequence: CSARQLAGAGETQYF.